This TCR beta chain was captured by sequencing in a study of cytomegalovirus exposure and HLA in healthy donors. Study-level points and caveats: In a later analysis, common viral pathogens appeared linked to several of the most significant clusters.

The CDR3 totals 18 residues. Germline-derived CDR1 and CDR2 are SGHDT and YYEEEE. Unmatched junction bases numbered 10, after V lost 4 bases and J lost 0 bases. Concerning this clone: Its antigen is still unknown.

The PCR employed 60 Vbeta primers together with 13 Jbeta primers. Measured with immunoSEQ multiplex PCR; TCRdb has only the in-frame clones, and not every one. The profile shows more than 150,000 clones, roughly 88% of them singletons. The source is a girl aged 2 to 10 in good health and CMV-seropositive. This rearrangement joins TRBV5-6 to TRBJ2-4; the match to TRBD2 covers 10 bases. The sample consisted of PBMCs. In nucleotides, the CDR3 is TGTGCCAGCAGCGGGAGCGGGAGGGTTGTACTAGCCAAAAACATTCAGTACTTC. Encoded protein: CASSGSGRVVLAKNIQYF.